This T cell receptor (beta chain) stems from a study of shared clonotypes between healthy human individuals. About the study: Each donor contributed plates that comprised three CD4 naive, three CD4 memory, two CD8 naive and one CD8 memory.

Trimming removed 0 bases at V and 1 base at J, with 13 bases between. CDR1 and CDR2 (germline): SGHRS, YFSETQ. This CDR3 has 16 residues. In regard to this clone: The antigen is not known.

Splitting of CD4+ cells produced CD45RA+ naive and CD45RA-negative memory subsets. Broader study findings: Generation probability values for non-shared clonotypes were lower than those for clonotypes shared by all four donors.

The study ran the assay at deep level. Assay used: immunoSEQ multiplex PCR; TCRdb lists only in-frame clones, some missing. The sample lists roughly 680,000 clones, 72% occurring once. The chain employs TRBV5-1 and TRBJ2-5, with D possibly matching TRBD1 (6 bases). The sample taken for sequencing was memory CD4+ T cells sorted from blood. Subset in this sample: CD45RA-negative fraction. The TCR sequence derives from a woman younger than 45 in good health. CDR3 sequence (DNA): TGCGCCAGCAGCTTGGTAGGACAGAGGCCCCAAGAGACCCAGTACTTC. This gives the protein CASSLVGQRPQETQYF. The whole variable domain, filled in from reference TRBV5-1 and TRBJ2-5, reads KAGVTQTPRYLIKTRGQQVTLSCSPISGHRSVSWYQQTPGQGLQFLFEYFSETQRNKGNFPGRFSGRQFSNSRSEMNVSTLELGDSALYLCASSLVGQRPQETQYFGPGTRLLVL.